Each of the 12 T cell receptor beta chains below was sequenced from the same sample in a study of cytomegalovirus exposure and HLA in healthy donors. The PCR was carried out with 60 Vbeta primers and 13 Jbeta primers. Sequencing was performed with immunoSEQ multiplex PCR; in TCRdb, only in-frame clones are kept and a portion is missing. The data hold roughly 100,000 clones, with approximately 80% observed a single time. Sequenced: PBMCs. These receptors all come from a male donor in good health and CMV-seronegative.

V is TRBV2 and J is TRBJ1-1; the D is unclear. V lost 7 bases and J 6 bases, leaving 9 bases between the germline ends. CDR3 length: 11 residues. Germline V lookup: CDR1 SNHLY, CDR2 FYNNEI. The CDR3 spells CASTLRAEAFF. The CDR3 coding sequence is TGTGCCAGCACCTTGAGGGCTGAAGCTTTCTTT.

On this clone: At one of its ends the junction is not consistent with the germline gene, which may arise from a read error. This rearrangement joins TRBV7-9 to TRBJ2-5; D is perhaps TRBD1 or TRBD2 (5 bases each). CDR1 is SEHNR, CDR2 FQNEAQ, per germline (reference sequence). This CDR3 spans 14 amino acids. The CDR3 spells CSSSLATDQETQYF. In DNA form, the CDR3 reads TGTTCCAGCAGCTTAGCGACAGACCAAGAGACCCAGTACTTC.

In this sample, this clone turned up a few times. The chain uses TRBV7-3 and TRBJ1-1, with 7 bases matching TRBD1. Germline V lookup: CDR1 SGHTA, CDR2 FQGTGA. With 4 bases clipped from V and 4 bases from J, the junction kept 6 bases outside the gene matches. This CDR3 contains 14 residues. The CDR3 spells CASSSIGGLTEAFF. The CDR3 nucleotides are TGTGCCAGCAGCTCAATAGGGGGCCTCACTGAAGCTTTCTTT. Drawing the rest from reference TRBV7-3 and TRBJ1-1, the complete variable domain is GAGVSQTPSNKVTEKGKYVELRCDPISGHTALYWYRQSLGQGPEFLIYFQGTGAADDSGLPNDRFFAVRPEGSVSTLKIQRTERGDSAVYLCASSSIGGLTEAFFGQGTRLTVV.

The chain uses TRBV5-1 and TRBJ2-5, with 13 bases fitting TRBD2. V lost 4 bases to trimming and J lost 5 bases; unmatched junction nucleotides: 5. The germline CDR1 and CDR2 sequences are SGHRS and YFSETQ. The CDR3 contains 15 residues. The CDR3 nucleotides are TGCGCCAGCAGCCTCGGACTAGCGGGAGTCGAGACCCAGTACTTC. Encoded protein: CASSLGLAGVETQYF.

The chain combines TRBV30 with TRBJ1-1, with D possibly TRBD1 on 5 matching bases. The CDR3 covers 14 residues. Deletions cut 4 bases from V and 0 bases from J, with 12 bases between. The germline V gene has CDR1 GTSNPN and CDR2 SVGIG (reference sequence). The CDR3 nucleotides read TGTGCCTGGATTCGGGAGACAGTGAACACTGAAGCTTTCTTT. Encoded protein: CAWIRETVNTEAFF.

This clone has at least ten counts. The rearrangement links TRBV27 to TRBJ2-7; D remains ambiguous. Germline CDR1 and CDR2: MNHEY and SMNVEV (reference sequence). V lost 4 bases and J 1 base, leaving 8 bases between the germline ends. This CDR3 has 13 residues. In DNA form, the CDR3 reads TGTGCCAGCAGTTCCTACTCTTCCTACGAGCAGTACTTC. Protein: CASSSYSSYEQYF.

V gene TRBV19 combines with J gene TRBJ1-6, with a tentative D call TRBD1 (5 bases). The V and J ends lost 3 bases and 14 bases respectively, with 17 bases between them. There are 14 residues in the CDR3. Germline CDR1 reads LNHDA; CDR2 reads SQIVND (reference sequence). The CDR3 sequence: CASSMGGSPPSLHF. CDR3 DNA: TGTGCCAGTAGTATGGGGGGAAGCCCGCCGTCCCTCCACTTT. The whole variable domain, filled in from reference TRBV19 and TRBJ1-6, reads DGGITQSPKYLFRKEGQNVTLSCEQNLNHDAMYWYRQDPGQGLRLIYYSQIVNDFQKGDIAEGYSVSREKKESFPLTVTSAQKNPTAFYLCASSMGGSPPSLHFGNGTRLTVT.

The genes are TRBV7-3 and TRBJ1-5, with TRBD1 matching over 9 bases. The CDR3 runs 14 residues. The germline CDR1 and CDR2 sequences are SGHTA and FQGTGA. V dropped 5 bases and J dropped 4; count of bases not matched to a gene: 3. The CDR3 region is CASSPTGGNQPQHF. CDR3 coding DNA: TGTGCCAGCAGCCCGACAGGGGGAAATCAGCCCCAGCATTTT. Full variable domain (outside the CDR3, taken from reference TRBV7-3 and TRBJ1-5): GAGVSQTPSNKVTEKGKYVELRCDPISGHTALYWYRQSLGQGPEFLIYFQGTGAADDSGLPNDRFFAVRPEGSVSTLKIQRTERGDSAVYLCASSPTGGNQPQHFGDGTRLSIL.

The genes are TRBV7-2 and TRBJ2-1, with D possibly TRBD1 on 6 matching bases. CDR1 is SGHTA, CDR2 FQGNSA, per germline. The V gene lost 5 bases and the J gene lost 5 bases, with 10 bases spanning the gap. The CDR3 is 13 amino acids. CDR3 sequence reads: CASSPPGDNEQFF. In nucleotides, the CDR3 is TGTGCCAGCAGCCCCCCAGGGGACAATGAGCAGTTCTTC.

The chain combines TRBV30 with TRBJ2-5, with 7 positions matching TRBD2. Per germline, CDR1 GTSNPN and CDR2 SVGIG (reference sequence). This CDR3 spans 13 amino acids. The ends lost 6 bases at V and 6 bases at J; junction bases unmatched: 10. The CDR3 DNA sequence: TGTGCCTGCTATCTATTGGGGGGGAAGACCCAGTACTTC. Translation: CACYLLGGKTQYF.

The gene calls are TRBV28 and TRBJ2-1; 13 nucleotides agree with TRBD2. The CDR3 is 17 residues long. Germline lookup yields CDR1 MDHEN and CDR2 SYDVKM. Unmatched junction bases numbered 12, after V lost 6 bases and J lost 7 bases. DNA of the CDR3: TGTGCCAGCAGGATCCCCCGAGGACTAGCGGGAGAAAATGAGCAGTTCTTC. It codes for CASRIPRGLAGENEQFF.

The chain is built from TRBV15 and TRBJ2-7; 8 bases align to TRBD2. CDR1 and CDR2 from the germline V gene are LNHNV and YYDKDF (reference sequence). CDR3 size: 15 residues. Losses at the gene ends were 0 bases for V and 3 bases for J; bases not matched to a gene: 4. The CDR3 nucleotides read TGTGCCACCAGCAGAGAGGTAGCGGGATACTACGAGCAGTACTTC. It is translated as CATSREVAGYYEQYF.